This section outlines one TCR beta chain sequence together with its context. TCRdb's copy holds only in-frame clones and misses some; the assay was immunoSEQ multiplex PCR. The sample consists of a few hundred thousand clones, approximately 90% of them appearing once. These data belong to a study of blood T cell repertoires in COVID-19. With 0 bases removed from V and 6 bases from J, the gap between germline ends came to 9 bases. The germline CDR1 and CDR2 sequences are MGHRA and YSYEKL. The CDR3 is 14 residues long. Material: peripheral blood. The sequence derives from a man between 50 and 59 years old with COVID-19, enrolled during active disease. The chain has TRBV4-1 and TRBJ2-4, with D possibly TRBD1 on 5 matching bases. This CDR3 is CASSQETVLNIQYF. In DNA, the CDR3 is TGCGCCAGCAGCCAAGAGACAGTCCTAAACATTCAGTACTTC.